This is a list of T cell receptor beta chains from one sample in a study of cytomegalovirus exposure and HLA in healthy donors. The protocol was immunoSEQ multiplex PCR, while the TCRdb copy is restricted to in-frame clones and leaves out a portion. The table includes around 85,000 clones, approximately 69% detected once. Sample: PBMCs. The receptor source for this set is a young man in good health and CMV-seropositive. Both conserved end residues are part of each CDR3. Each record gives: D gene, clone size, V gene, CDR3 length, J gene, CDR3 protein, CDR3 DNA. A D gene is named only where the DNA matches it firmly. Clone size, where shown, is once, few, many, or a class for clones that have expanded.

D gene: .; clone size: .; V gene: TRBV5-6; CDR3 length: 13; J gene: TRBJ1-4; CDR3 protein: CASRGQLDEKLFF; CDR3 DNA: TGTGCCAGCCGTGGACAGTTGGATGAAAAACTGTTTTTT
D gene: .; clone size: .; V gene: TRBV5-4; CDR3 length: 14; J gene: TRBJ2-5; CDR3 protein: CASSLERSQETQYF; CDR3 DNA: TGTGCCAGCAGCTTGGAGCGGTCTCAAGAGACCCAGTACTTC
D gene: TRBD1; clone size: once; V gene: TRBV25-1; CDR3 length: 16; J gene: TRBJ1-1; CDR3 protein: CASSDMTGAWNTEAFF; CDR3 DNA: TGTGCCAGCAGTGATATGACAGGGGCCTGGAACACTGAAGCTTTCTTT
D gene: .; clone size: .; V gene: TRBV28; CDR3 length: 14; J gene: TRBJ1-5; CDR3 protein: CASIFGGGNQPQHF; CDR3 DNA: TGTGCCAGCATCTTCGGGGGGGGCAATCAGCCCCAGCATTTT
D gene: TRBD1; clone size: .; V gene: TRBV11-2; CDR3 length: 12; J gene: TRBJ1-2; CDR3 protein: CASSTGGDGYPF; CDR3 DNA: TGTGCCAGCAGCACAGGGGGAGATGGCTACCCCTTC
D gene: .; clone size: .; V gene: TRBV13; CDR3 length: 12; J gene: TRBJ1-5; CDR3 protein: CATAVSRGAQHF; CDR3 DNA: TGTGCCACAGCAGTGAGCCGCGGGGCCCAGCATTTT
D gene: TRBD1; clone size: .; V gene: TRBV13; CDR3 length: 14; J gene: TRBJ2-7; CDR3 protein: CASSPRTGRPEQYF; CDR3 DNA: TGTGCCAGCAGCCCCCGGACAGGGAGGCCCGAGCAGTACTTC
D gene: TRBD2; clone size: .; V gene: TRBV28; CDR3 length: 15; J gene: TRBJ2-7; CDR3 protein: CASFPGGGRAHEQYF; CDR3 DNA: TGTGCCAGCTTTCCTGGGGGTGGGAGGGCCCACGAGCAGTACTTC
D gene: .; clone size: .; V gene: TRBV5-8; CDR3 length: 16; J gene: TRBJ2-6; CDR3 protein: CASSLWQGSGANVLTF; CDR3 DNA: TGTGCCAGCAGCTTGTGGCAGGGTTCTGGGGCCAACGTCCTGACTTTC
D gene: TRBD2; clone size: once; V gene: TRBV14; CDR3 length: 17; J gene: TRBJ2-1; CDR3 protein: CASSSGTSGSIYNEQFF; CDR3 DNA: TGTGCCAGCAGCTCCGGGACTAGCGGGAGTATTTACAATGAGCAGTTCTTC
D gene: .; clone size: .; V gene: TRBV6-1; CDR3 length: 14; J gene: TRBJ1-4; CDR3 protein: CASSVQGSNEKLFF; CDR3 DNA: TGTGCCAGCAGTGTTCAGGGTTCTAATGAAAAACTGTTTTTT
D gene: TRBD1; clone size: .; V gene: TRBV7-9; CDR3 length: 12; J gene: TRBJ2-7; CDR3 protein: CASTGTGNEQYF; CDR3 DNA: TGTGCCAGTACCGGGACAGGGAACGAGCAGTACTTC
D gene: .; clone size: few; V gene: TRBV19; CDR3 length: 13; J gene: TRBJ1-5; CDR3 protein: CASISVGNQPQHF; CDR3 DNA: TGTGCCAGTATCTCAGTGGGCAATCAGCCCCAGCATTTT
D gene: .; clone size: .; V gene: TRBV12-5; CDR3 length: 11; J gene: TRBJ2-5; CDR3 protein: CASGSRETQYF; CDR3 DNA: TGTGCTAGTGGTTCCCGAGAGACCCAGTACTTC
D gene: .; clone size: .; V gene: TRBV6-5; CDR3 length: 13; J gene: TRBJ1-6; CDR3 protein: CASQWRRNSPLHF; CDR3 DNA: TGTGCCAGCCAATGGAGGAGAAATTCACCCCTCCACTTT
D gene: .; clone size: medium-sized; V gene: TRBV6-1; CDR3 length: 16; J gene: TRBJ2-2; CDR3 protein: CASSELAGSNTGELFF; CDR3 DNA: TGTGCCAGCAGTGAATTGGCGGGGAGCAACACCGGGGAGCTGTTTTTT
D gene: .; clone size: .; V gene: TRBV29-1; CDR3 length: 14; J gene: TRBJ2-7; CDR3 protein: CSVTLGGVLNEQYF; CDR3 DNA: TGCAGCGTCACGCTAGGCGGGGTCCTCAACGAGCAGTACTTC
D gene: TRBD1; clone size: .; V gene: TRBV28; CDR3 length: 14; J gene: TRBJ2-7; CDR3 protein: CASRWGQGHYEQYF; CDR3 DNA: TGTGCCAGCAGGTGGGGACAGGGCCACTACGAGCAGTACTTC
D gene: .; clone size: .; V gene: TRBV27; CDR3 length: 12; J gene: TRBJ1-2; CDR3 protein: CASSPRGYGYTF; CDR3 DNA: TGTGCCAGCAGTCCCCGAGGCTATGGCTACACCTTC
D gene: .; clone size: .; V gene: TRBV5-6; CDR3 length: 16; J gene: TRBJ1-3; CDR3 protein: CASSLVQAVSGNTIYF; CDR3 DNA: TGTGCCAGCAGCTTGGTACAGGCCGTCTCTGGAAACACCATATATTTT
D gene: .; clone size: .; V gene: TRBV30; CDR3 length: 14; J gene: TRBJ2-3; CDR3 protein: CAWRASRGTDTQYF; CDR3 DNA: TGTGCCTGGAGGGCATCTCGGGGCACAGATACGCAGTATTTT
D gene: TRBD1; clone size: .; V gene: TRBV28; CDR3 length: 14; J gene: TRBJ1-2; CDR3 protein: CASSLGQDFYGYTF; CDR3 DNA: TGTGCCAGCAGTTTGGGACAGGACTTCTATGGCTACACCTTC
D gene: TRBD1; clone size: .; V gene: TRBV25-1; CDR3 length: 13; J gene: TRBJ1-2; CDR3 protein: CASMTGEAYGYTF; CDR3 DNA: TGTGCCAGCATGACAGGGGAGGCCTATGGCTACACCTTC
D gene: .; clone size: few; V gene: TRBV4-3; CDR3 length: 13; J gene: TRBJ2-7; CDR3 protein: CASSHRLAYEQYF; CDR3 DNA: TGCGCCAGCAGCCACCGATTAGCCTACGAGCAGTACTTC
D gene: .; clone size: .; V gene: TRBV6-5; CDR3 length: 14; J gene: TRBJ1-4; CDR3 protein: CASTSRQGNEKLFF; CDR3 DNA: TGTGCCAGCACTTCAAGGCAGGGAAATGAAAAACTGTTTTTT
D gene: TRBD2; clone size: .; V gene: TRBV4-1; CDR3 length: 16; J gene: TRBJ2-7; CDR3 protein: CASSSPSGGKVGEQYF; CDR3 DNA: TGCGCCAGCAGCTCACCTAGCGGGGGGAAGGTAGGCGAGCAGTACTTC
D gene: TRBD2; clone size: .; V gene: TRBV4-2; CDR3 length: 18; J gene: TRBJ2-7; CDR3 protein: CASSQDRLAGAGSYEQYF; CDR3 DNA: TGTGCCAGCAGCCAAGATAGACTAGCGGGGGCCGGCTCCTACGAGCAGTACTTC
D gene: .; clone size: .; V gene: TRBV19; CDR3 length: 15; J gene: TRBJ1-3; CDR3 protein: CASIEGRATSNTIYF; CDR3 DNA: TGTGCCAGTATCGAGGGGAGGGCTACCTCGAACACCATATATTTT
D gene: .; clone size: .; V gene: TRBV7-3; CDR3 length: 12; J gene: TRBJ2-2; CDR3 protein: CASSLSSGELFF; CDR3 DNA: TGTGCCAGCAGCTTATCTTCCGGGGAGCTGTTTTTT
D gene: .; clone size: .; V gene: TRBV2; CDR3 length: 15; J gene: TRBJ1-4; CDR3 protein: CASSDSAGDNEKLFF; CDR3 DNA: TGTGCCAGCAGTGATTCGGCAGGGGATAATGAAAAACTGTTTTTT
D gene: .; clone size: .; V gene: TRBV7-8; CDR3 length: 13; J gene: TRBJ2-1; CDR3 protein: CASNGGIENEQFF; CDR3 DNA: TGTGCCAGCAACGGCGGGATCGAGAATGAGCAGTTCTTC
D gene: TRBD2; clone size: .; V gene: TRBV2; CDR3 length: 18; J gene: TRBJ2-6; CDR3 protein: CATVAAGSSGPGANVLTF; CDR3 DNA: TGTGCCACCGTTGCAGCGGGGAGTTCGGGACCTGGGGCCAACGTCCTGACTTTC
D gene: .; clone size: .; V gene: TRBV4-3; CDR3 length: 14; J gene: TRBJ2-5; CDR3 protein: CASSQGGAGETQYF; CDR3 DNA: TGCGCCAGCAGCCAAGGCGGAGCGGGAGAGACCCAGTACTTC
D gene: .; clone size: once; V gene: TRBV7-2; CDR3 length: 12; J gene: TRBJ2-1; CDR3 protein: CASSSSGVEQFF; CDR3 DNA: TGTGCCAGCAGCTCATCAGGGGTTGAGCAGTTCTTC
D gene: .; clone size: .; V gene: TRBV14; CDR3 length: 13; J gene: TRBJ2-1; CDR3 protein: CASSQDERTGQFF; CDR3 DNA: TGTGCCAGCAGCCAAGATGAGCGGACGGGGCAGTTCTTC
D gene: .; clone size: .; V gene: TRBV7-9; CDR3 length: 15; J gene: TRBJ2-1; CDR3 protein: CASSLRYNGRNEQFF; CDR3 DNA: TGTGCCAGCAGCTTGAGATACAATGGGCGCAATGAGCAGTTCTTC
D gene: TRBD2; clone size: .; V gene: TRBV27; CDR3 length: 16; J gene: TRBJ2-4; CDR3 protein: CASSLSGTTTANIQYF; CDR3 DNA: TGTGCCAGCAGTTTATCAGGGACTACAACGGCAAACATTCAGTACTTC
D gene: TRBD1; clone size: few; V gene: TRBV6-5; CDR3 length: 15; J gene: TRBJ1-2; CDR3 protein: CASRGVRGPDYGYTF; CDR3 DNA: TGTGCCAGCCGGGGGGTCAGGGGGCCTGACTATGGCTACACCTTC
D gene: .; clone size: few; V gene: TRBV13; CDR3 length: 17; J gene: TRBJ1-3; CDR3 protein: CASSSRSTVRSGNTIYF; CDR3 DNA: TGTGCCAGCAGCTCCCGCTCGACAGTACGCTCTGGAAACACCATATATTTT
D gene: TRBD1; clone size: .; V gene: TRBV7-3; CDR3 length: 13; J gene: TRBJ1-1; CDR3 protein: CASSSDRGTEAFF; CDR3 DNA: TGTGCCAGCAGCTCCGACAGGGGAACTGAAGCTTTCTTT